Detailed here is one TCR beta chain. Original handling: Reference gene primer amplification gave nucleated cell count estimates. Libraries were prepared by immunoSEQ multiplex PCR; TCRdb keeps only in-frame clonotypes and omits some of them. From that table come the V and J calls and clone size; the DNA was used to work out D and trimming. The sample includes fewer than 85,000 clones, 70% to 90% of them seen just once. V lost 7 bases and J lost 4; bases outside the gene matches: 3. The CDR3 totals 13 residues. Germline CDR1 LGHNT, CDR2 FRNRAP. These data belong to a study of blood T cell repertoires in COVID-19. Background on the study: Material from acute and convalescent COVID-19 was sourced from the United States, Italy and Spain. T cells, B-cell-depleted T cells, or PBMCs supplied cDNA or gDNA.

The clonotype was recovered from a man aged 45-65 years with active COVID-19. Material for sequencing was peripheral blood. This chain joins TRBV12-5 and TRBJ2-3, with 9 bases matching TRBD2. The CDR3 sequence is CASELAGADTQYF. The CDR3 DNA reads TGTGCTAGTGAGTTAGCGGGAGCAGATACGCAGTATTTT.